The 4 T cell receptor beta chains below were found in one sample sequenced in a study of shared clonotypes between healthy human individuals. Measured with immunoSEQ multiplex PCR; TCRdb has only the in-frame clones, and not every one. Here the sample spans 1.5 million to 2.5 million clones, about 95% being singletons. Naive CD8 cells were CD45RO-negative, positively selected for CCR7, excluding terminally differentiated effector memory CD45RA+ cells. Specimen: naive CD8+ T cells sorted from blood. These receptors came from a man aged 18 to 29 in good health.

J is TRBJ2-7 and V is TRBV7-6; D is perhaps TRBD2 (5 bases). This CDR3 has 16 residues. The V gene's germline CDR1 is SGHVS and CDR2 FNYEAQ. V shed 1 base and J shed 0 bases, with 13 bases lying between them. In DNA form, the CDR3 reads TGTGCCAGCAGCTTAGTAGGAGAGGCGGGCTCCTACGAGCAGTACTTC. Protein sequence: CASSLVGEAGSYEQYF.

The chain combines TRBV28 with TRBJ1-2; D not certain. Germline V gives CDR1 MDHEN, CDR2 SYDVKM. This CDR3 has 15 residues. V was trimmed by 4 bases and J by 4 bases, leaving 16 bases between them. For the CDR3, the DNA is TGTGCCAGCAGTTCAATAGGACCCACGGGCTATGGCTACACCTTC. Protein sequence: CASSSIGPTGYGYTF.

The rearrangement links TRBV4-1 to TRBJ2-7; 8 nucleotides align to TRBD1. Germline values: CDR1 MGHRA, CDR2 YSYEKL. J was trimmed by 0 bases and V by 4 bases; bases with no gene match: 5. The CDR3 is 15 amino acids. CDR3 sequence: CASSPSTGGSYEQYF. As DNA, the CDR3 is TGCGCCAGCAGCCCAAGCACAGGGGGCTCCTACGAGCAGTACTTC.

The chain combines TRBV18 with TRBJ2-7; D may match TRBD1 or TRBD2 (6 bases each). V was pared by 6 bases and J by 6 bases, with 15 bases between. Looked up from germline, CDR1 is KGHSH and CDR2 is LQKENI. This CDR3 spans 13 amino acids. The CDR3: CASSEEGGSEQYF. Written as DNA, the CDR3 is TGTGCCAGCTCTGAAGAGGGGGGCTCCGAGCAGTACTTC. Using reference TRBV18 and TRBJ2-7 for the parts outside the CDR3, the full variable domain is NAGVMQNPRHLVRRRGQEARLRCSPMKGHSHVYWYRQLPEEGLKFMVYLQKENIIDESGMPKERFSAEFPKEGPSILRIQQVVRGDSAAYFCASSEEGGSEQYFGPGTRLTVT.